A selection of T cell receptor beta chains follows, all from one sample in a study of blood T cell repertoires in COVID-19. Data came from immunoSEQ multiplex PCR; TCRdb stores just in-frame clones and leaves some out. The sample lists under 300,000 clones, about 86% seen once, with 6.2% in the top ten. The sample comprised peripheral blood. The receptors shown here come from a man aged 55 to 69 with acute or convalescent COVID-19. CDR3s include the opening cysteine and the closing phenylalanine or tryptophan. A D gene is named only where the DNA matches it firmly. Rows may omit the clone size; those that give it use once, few, many or a size class.

clone size: NA; D gene: TRBD1; J gene: TRBJ2-5; V gene: TRBV7-9; CDR3 DNA: TGTGCCAGCAGCCGTTGGACAGGGGAAGAGACCCAGTACTTC; CDR3 protein: CASSRWTGEETQYF
clone size: NA; D gene: NA; J gene: TRBJ2-3; V gene: TRBV20-1; CDR3 DNA: TGCAGTGCTAGCATCAGGTATACGCAGTATTTT; CDR3 protein: CSASIRYTQYF
clone size: NA; D gene: TRBD1; J gene: TRBJ2-7; V gene: TRBV24-1; CDR3 DNA: TGTGCCACCAGTTCGGACAGGGGCCACGAGCAGTACTTC; CDR3 protein: CATSSDRGHEQYF
clone size: NA; D gene: NA; J gene: TRBJ2-3; V gene: TRBV5-1; CDR3 DNA: TGCGCCAGCAGCCTCCTTAGTAGAACAGATACGCAGTATTTT; CDR3 protein: CASSLLSRTDTQYF
clone size: NA; D gene: NA; J gene: TRBJ1-1; V gene: TRBV4-1; CDR3 DNA: TGCGCCAGCAGCCAAGAAGGACTCAACACTGAAGCTTTCTTT; CDR3 protein: CASSQEGLNTEAFF
clone size: NA; D gene: NA; J gene: TRBJ2-2; V gene: TRBV11-3; CDR3 DNA: TGTGCCAGCACCGAATCCAACAGAGGAGGGGGCGGCGGGGAGCTGTTTTTT; CDR3 protein: CASTESNRGGGGGELFF
clone size: NA; D gene: TRBD1; J gene: TRBJ1-5; V gene: TRBV27; CDR3 DNA: TGTGCCAGCAGCACAGGGGGCATTCAGCCCCAGCATTTT; CDR3 protein: CASSTGGIQPQHF
clone size: NA; D gene: NA; J gene: TRBJ2-6; V gene: TRBV9; CDR3 DNA: TGTGCCAGCAGCGCCCGAGGAGGGCTTAACTACAGCCCCTCTGGGGCCAACGTCCTGACTTTC; CDR3 protein: CASSARGGLNYSPSGANVLTF
clone size: once; D gene: TRBD2; J gene: TRBJ2-1; V gene: TRBV29-1; CDR3 DNA: TGCAGCGTTGAAAGCGGGATGAAGTACAATGAGCAGTTCTTC; CDR3 protein: CSVESGMKYNEQFF
clone size: NA; D gene: NA; J gene: TRBJ2-3; V gene: TRBV28; CDR3 DNA: TGTGCCAGTTTCTACAGAGATACGCAGTATTTT; CDR3 protein: CASFYRDTQYF
clone size: many; D gene: NA; J gene: TRBJ2-7; V gene: TRBV2; CDR3 DNA: TGTGCCAGCAGTCGCCAGGGGTACGAGCAGTACTTC; CDR3 protein: CASSRQGYEQYF
clone size: once; D gene: NA; J gene: TRBJ1-4; V gene: TRBV27; CDR3 DNA: TGTGCCAGCAGTTTATCATTCGGGGGAAGGGAAAAACTGTTTTTT; CDR3 protein: CASSLSFGGREKLFF
clone size: NA; D gene: TRBD1; J gene: TRBJ2-5; V gene: TRBV30; CDR3 DNA: TGTGCCTCCGGACAGGGGAGGCAGACCCAGTACTTC; CDR3 protein: CASGQGRQTQYF
clone size: NA; D gene: TRBD1; J gene: TRBJ2-1; V gene: TRBV9; CDR3 DNA: TGTGCCAGCAGCCCGGGACAGGGGGACTACAATGAGCAGTTCTTC; CDR3 protein: CASSPGQGDYNEQFF
clone size: NA; D gene: NA; J gene: TRBJ2-1; V gene: TRBV5-1; CDR3 DNA: TGCGCCAGCAGCTTGAGGGCGGTGGAGGTCCATGAGCAGTTCTTC; CDR3 protein: CASSLRAVEVHEQFF